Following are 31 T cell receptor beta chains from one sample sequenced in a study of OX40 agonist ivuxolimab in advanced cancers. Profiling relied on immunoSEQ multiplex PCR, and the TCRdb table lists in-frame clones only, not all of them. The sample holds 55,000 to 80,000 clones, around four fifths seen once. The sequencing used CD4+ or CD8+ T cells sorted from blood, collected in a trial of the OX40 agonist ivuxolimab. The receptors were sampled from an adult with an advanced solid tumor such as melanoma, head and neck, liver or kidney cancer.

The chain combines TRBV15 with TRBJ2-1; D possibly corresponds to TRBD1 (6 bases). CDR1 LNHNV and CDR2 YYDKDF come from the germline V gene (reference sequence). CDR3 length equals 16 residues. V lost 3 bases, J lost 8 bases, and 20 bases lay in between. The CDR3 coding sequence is TGTGCCACCAGCAGTTCCTCTCTGGACAGTTTCCATGAGCAGTTCTTC. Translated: CATSSSSLDSFHEQFF. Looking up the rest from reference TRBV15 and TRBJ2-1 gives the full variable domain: DAMVIQNPRYQVTQFGKPVTLSCSQTLNHNVMYWYQQKSSQAPKLLFHYYDKDFNNEADTPDNFQSRRPNTSFCFLDIRSPGLGDTAMYLCATSSSSLDSFHEQFFGPGTRLTVL.

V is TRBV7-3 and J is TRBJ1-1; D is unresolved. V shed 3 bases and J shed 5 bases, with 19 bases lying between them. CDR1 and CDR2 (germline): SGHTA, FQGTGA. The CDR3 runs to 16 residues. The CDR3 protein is CASSFSDRRVRTEAFF. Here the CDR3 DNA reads TGTGCCAGCAGCTTTTCCGATCGACGTGTTCGTACTGAAGCTTTCTTT.

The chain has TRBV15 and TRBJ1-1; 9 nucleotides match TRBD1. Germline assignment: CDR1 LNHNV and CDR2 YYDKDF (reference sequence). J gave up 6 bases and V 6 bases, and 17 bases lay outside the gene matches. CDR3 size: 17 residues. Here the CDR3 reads CATSKRGQGLVKAEAFF. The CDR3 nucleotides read TGTGCCACCAGTAAGAGGGGACAGGGATTAGTAAAGGCTGAAGCTTTCTTT. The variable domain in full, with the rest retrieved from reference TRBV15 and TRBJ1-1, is DAMVIQNPRYQVTQFGKPVTLSCSQTLNHNVMYWYQQKSSQAPKLLFHYYDKDFNNEADTPDNFQSRRPNTSFCFLDIRSPGLGDTAMYLCATSKRGQGLVKAEAFFGQGTRLTVV.

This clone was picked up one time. The CDR3 DNA reads TGTGCCAGCAGTTCCCCAGTTCCCAATTCACCCCTCCACTTT. It codes for CASSSPVPNSPLHF. This sequence joins TRBV6-5 and TRBJ1-6, with D unclear. The V and J ends lost 4 bases and 7 bases respectively, with 11 bases between them. Germline assignment: CDR1 MNHEY and CDR2 SVGAGI. The CDR3 consists of 14 residues.

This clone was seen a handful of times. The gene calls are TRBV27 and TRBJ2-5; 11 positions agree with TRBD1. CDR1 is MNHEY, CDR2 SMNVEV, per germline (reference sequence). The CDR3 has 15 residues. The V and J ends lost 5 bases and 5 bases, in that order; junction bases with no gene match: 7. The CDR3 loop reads CASSNGQGARETQYF. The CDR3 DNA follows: TGTGCCAGCAGTAACGGACAGGGGGCGCGTGAGACCCAGTACTTC.

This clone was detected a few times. The CDR3 is CASSVDSRPNYGYTF. The CDR3 DNA sequence: TGCGCCAGCAGTGTGGACTCCCGTCCTAACTATGGCTACACCTTC. The genes are TRBV10-1 and TRBJ1-2; unclear D gene. CDR1 and CDR2 from the germline V gene are WNHNN and SYGVQD (reference sequence). The CDR3 is made up of 15 amino acids. The V end lost 4 bases, the J end lost 0 bases, and 12 bases lay between the germline ends.

In DNA, the CDR3 is TGCGCCAGCAGCCGGGGACAGAACACTGAAGCTTTCTTT. Translated, it gives CASSRGQNTEAFF. The chain employs TRBV5-1 and TRBJ1-1, with D possibly being TRBD1 (6 bases). The length of the CDR3 is 13 residues. The V gene's germline CDR1 is SGHRS and CDR2 YFSETQ. Trimming stripped 4 bases from V and 1 base from J, with 8 bases between.

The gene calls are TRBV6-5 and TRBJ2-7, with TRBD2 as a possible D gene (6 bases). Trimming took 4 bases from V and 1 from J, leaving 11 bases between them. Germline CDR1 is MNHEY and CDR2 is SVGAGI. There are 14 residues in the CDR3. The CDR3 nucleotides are TGTGCCAGCAGTTCTCCGGGACTTTCCTACGAGCAGTACTTC. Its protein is CASSSPGLSYEQYF.

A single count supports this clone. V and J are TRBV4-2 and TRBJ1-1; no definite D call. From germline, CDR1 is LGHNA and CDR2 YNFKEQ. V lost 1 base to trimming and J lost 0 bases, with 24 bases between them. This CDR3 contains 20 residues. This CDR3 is CASSQARIVWVLKVNTEAFF. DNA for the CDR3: TGTGCCAGCAGCCAAGCCCGGATTGTATGGGTCCTGAAGGTGAACACTGAAGCTTTCTTT.

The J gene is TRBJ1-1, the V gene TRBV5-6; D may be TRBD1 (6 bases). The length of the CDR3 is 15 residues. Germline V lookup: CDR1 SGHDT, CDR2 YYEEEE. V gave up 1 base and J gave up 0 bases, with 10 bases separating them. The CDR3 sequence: CASSLTGNMNTEAFF. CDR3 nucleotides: TGTGCCAGCAGCTTGACAGGGAACATGAACACTGAAGCTTTCTTT. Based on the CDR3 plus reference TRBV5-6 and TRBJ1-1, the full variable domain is DAGVTQSPTHLIKTRGQQVTLRCSPKSGHDTVSWYQQALGQGPQFIFQYYEEEERQRGNFPDRFSGHQFPNYSSELNVNALLLGDSALYLCASSLTGNMNTEAFFGQGTRLTVV.

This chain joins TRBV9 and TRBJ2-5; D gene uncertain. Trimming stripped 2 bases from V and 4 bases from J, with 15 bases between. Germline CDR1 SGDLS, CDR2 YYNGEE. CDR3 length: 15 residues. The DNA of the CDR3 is TGTGCCAGCAGCGTCTCAGTCACCCCCCGAGAGACCCAGTACTTC. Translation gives CASSVSVTPRETQYF.

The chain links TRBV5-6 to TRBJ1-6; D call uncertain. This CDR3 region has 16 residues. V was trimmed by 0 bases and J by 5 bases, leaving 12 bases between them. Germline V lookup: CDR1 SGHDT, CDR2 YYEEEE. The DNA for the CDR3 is TGTGCCAGCAGCTTGGGGTTTATTGAGAATAATTCACCCCTCCACTTT. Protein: CASSLGFIENNSPLHF. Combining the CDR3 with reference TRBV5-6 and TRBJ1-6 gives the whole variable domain DAGVTQSPTHLIKTRGQQVTLRCSPKSGHDTVSWYQQALGQGPQFIFQYYEEEERQRGNFPDRFSGHQFPNYSSELNVNALLLGDSALYLCASSLGFIENNSPLHFGNGTRLTVT.

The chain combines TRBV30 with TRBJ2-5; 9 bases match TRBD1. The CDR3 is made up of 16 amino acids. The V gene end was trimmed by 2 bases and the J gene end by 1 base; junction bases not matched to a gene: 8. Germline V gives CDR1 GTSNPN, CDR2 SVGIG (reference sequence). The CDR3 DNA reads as TGTGCCTGGAGTACGGGACAGGGTCGACCCCAAGAGACCCAGTACTTC. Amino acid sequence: CAWSTGQGRPQETQYF.

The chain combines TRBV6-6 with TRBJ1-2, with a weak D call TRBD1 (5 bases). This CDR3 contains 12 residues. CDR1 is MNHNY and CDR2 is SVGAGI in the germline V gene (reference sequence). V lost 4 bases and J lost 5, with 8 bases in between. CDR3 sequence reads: CASSSTDYGYTF. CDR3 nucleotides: TGTGCCAGCAGTTCGACAGATTATGGCTACACCTTC.

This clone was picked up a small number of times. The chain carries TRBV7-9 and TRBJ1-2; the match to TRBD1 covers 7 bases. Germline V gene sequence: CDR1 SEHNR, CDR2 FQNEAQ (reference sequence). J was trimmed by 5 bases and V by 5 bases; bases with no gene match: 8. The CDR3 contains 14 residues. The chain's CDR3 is CASSAATGSYGYTF. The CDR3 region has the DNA TGTGCCAGCAGCGCGGCGACAGGGAGTTATGGCTACACCTTC.

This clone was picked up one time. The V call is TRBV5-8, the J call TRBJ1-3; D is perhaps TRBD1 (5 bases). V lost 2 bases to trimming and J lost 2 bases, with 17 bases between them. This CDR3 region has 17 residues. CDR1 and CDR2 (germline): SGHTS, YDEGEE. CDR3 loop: CASSLRLFGGPGNTIYF. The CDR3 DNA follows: TGTGCCAGCAGCTTACGATTGTTTGGGGGACCTGGAAACACCATATATTTT.

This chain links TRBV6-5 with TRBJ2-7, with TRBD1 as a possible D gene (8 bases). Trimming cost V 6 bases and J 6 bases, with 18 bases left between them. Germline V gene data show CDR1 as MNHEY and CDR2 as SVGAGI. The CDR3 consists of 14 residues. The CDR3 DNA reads TGTGCCAGCAGCCTCGACAGGGGAGGGTCCGAGCAGTACTTC. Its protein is CASSLDRGGSEQYF.

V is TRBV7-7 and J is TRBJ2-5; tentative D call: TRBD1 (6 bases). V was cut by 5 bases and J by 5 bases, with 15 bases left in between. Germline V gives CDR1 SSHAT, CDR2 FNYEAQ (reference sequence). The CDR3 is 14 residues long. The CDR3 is CASSPRPRGETQYF. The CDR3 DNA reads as TGTGCCAGCAGCCCCCGGCCGAGGGGGGAGACCCAGTACTTC.

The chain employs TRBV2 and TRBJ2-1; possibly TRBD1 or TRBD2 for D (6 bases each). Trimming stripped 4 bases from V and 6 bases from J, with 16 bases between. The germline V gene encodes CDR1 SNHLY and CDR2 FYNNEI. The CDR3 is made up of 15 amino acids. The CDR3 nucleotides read TGTGCCAGCAGTGTTCGGGACGGGGGCCGCAATGAGCAGTTCTTC. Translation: CASSVRDGGRNEQFF.

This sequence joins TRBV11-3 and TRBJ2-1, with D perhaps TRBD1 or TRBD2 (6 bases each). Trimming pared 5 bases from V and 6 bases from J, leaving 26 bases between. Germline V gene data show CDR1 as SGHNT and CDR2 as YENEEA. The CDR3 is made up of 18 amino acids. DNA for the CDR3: TGTGCCAGCAGCCGAGATTCCGGGTGGCAGGGGAGGAGCAATGAGCAGTTCTTC. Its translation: CASSRDSGWQGRSNEQFF.

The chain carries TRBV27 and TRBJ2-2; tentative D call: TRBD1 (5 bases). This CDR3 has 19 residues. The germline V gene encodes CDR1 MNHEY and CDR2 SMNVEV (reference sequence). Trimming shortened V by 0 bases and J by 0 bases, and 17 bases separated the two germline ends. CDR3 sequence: CASSLSRTRTGANTGELFF. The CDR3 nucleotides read TGTGCCAGCAGTTTATCCCGGACACGAACTGGCGCGAACACCGGGGAGCTGTTTTTT.

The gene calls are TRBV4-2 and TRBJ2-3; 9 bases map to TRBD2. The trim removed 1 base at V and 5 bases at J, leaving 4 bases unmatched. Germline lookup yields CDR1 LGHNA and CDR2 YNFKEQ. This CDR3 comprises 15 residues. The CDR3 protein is CASSQGAGGRDTQYF. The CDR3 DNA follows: TGTGCCAGCAGCCAAGGTGCGGGGGGGCGAGATACGCAGTATTTT.

The CDR3 protein is CASSPRDPYEQYF. As DNA, the CDR3 is TGTGCCAGCAGCCCCCGCGACCCCTACGAGCAGTACTTC. This chain joins TRBV11-3 and TRBJ2-5; D gene uncertain. The tail of the sequence fits TRBJ2-7 better, so the J call may be wrong. The length of the CDR3 is 13 residues. CDR1 is SGHNT, CDR2 YENEEA, per germline.

The CDR3 nucleotides are TGTGCCAGCAGTTACACAAAACAGGGGGCCTATGGCTACACCTTC. Its protein product is CASSYTKQGAYGYTF. This chain joins TRBV6-5 and TRBJ1-2; the match to TRBD1 covers 9 bases. Germline assignment: CDR1 MNHEY and CDR2 SVGAGI. The CDR3 spans 15 residues. With V trimmed by 2 bases and J by 4 bases, 5 bases remained unmatched.

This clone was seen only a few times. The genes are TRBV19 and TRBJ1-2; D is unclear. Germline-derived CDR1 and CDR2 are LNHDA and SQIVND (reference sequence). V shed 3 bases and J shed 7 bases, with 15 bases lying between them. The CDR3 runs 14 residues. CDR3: CASSMSDISGGYTF. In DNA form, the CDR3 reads TGTGCCAGTAGTATGTCGGATATCTCGGGTGGCTACACCTTC.

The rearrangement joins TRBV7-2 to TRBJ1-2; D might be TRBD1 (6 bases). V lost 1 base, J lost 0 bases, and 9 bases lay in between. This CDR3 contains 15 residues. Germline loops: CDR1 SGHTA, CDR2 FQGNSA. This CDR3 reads CASSLDRVANYGYTF. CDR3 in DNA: TGTGCCAGCAGCTTAGACAGGGTAGCTAACTATGGCTACACCTTC.

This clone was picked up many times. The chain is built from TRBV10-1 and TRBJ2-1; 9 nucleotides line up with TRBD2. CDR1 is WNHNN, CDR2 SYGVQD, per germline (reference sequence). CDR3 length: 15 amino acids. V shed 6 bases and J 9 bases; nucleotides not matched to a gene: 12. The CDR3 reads CASRGSRGGLGEQFF. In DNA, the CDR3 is TGCGCCAGCAGGGGATCGCGGGGGGGACTCGGTGAGCAGTTCTTC.

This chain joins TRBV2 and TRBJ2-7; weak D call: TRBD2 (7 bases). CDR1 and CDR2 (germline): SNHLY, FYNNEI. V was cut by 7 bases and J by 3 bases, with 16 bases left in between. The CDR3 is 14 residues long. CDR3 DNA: TGTGCCAGCACCCCTCAAGGGGGGGGCTACGAGCAGTACTTC. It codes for CASTPQGGGYEQYF. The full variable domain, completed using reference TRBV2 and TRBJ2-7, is EPEVTQTPSHQVTQMGQEVILRCVPISNHLYFYWYRQILGQKVEFLVSFYNNEISEKSEIFDDQFSVERPDGSNFTLKIRSTKLEDSAMYFCASTPQGGGYEQYFGPGTRLTVT.

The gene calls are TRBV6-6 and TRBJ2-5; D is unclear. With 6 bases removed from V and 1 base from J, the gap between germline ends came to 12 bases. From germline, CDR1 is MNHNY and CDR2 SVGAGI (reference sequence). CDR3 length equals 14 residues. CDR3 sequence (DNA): TGTGCCAGCAGGGCCCAAAAACCCCAAGAGACCCAGTACTTC. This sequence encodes CASRAQKPQETQYF.

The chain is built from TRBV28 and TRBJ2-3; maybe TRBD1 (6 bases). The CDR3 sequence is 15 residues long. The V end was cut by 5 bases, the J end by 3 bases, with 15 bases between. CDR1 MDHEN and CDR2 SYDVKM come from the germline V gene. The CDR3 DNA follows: TGTGCCAGCAGTCCACAGGGAAGGGGAACAGATACGCAGTATTTT. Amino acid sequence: CASSPQGRGTDTQYF.

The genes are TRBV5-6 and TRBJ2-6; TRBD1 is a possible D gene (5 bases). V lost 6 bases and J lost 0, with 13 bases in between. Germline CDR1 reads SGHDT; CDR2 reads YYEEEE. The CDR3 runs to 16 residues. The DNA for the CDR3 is TGTGCCAGCAAAGACAGCCGAATCTCTGGGGCCAACGTCCTGACTTTC. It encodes CASKDSRISGANVLTF.